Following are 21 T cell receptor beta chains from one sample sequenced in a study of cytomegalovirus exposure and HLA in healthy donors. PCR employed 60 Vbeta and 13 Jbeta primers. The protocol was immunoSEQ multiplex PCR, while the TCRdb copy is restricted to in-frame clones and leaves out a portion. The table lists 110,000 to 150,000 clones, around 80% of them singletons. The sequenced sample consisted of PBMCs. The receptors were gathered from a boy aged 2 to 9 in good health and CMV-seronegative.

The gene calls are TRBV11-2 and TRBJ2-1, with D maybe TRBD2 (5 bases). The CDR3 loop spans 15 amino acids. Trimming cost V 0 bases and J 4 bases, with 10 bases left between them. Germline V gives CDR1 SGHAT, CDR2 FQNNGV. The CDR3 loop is CASSLEHGKYNEQFF. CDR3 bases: TGTGCCAGCAGCTTAGAGCACGGGAAATACAATGAGCAGTTCTTC.

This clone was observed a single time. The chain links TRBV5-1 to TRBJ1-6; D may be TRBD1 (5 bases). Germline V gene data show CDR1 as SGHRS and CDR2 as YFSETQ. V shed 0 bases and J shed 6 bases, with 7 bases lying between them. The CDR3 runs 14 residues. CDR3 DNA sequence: TGCGCCAGCAGCTTGGAAGACAGTAATTCACCCCTCCACTTT. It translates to CASSLEDSNSPLHF.

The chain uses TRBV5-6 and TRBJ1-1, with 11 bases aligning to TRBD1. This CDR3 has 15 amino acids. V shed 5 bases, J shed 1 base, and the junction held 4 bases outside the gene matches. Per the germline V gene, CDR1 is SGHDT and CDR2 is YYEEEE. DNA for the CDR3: TGTGCCAGCAGGTCCGGGACAGGGGGGAACACTGAAGCTTTCTTT. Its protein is CASRSGTGGNTEAFF.

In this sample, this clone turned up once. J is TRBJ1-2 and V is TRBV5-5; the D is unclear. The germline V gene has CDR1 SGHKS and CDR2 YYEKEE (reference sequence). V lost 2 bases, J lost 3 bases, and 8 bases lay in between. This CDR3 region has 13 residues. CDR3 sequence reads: CASSFGGDYGYTF. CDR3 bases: TGTGCCAGCAGCTTTGGCGGGGACTATGGCTACACCTTC.

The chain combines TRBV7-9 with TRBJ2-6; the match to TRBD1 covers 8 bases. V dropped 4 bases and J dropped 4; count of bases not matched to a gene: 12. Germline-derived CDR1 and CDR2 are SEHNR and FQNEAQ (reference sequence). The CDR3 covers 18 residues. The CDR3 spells CASSSTDRAQWGANVLTF. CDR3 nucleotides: TGTGCCAGCAGCTCGACGGACAGGGCTCAGTGGGGGGCCAACGTCCTGACTTTC.

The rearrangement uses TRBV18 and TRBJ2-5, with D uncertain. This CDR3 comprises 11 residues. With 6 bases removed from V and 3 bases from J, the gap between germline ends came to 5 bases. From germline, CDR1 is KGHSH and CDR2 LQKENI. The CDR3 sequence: CASSPKETQYF. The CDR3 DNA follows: TGTGCCAGCTCCCCCAAAGAGACCCAGTACTTC.

As DNA, the CDR3 is TGTGCCAGCAGTCGTCCGGGACAGGGGAACACCGGGGAGCTGTTTTTT. It yields the protein CASSRPGQGNTGELFF. This chain joins TRBV28 and TRBJ2-2, with TRBD1 identical over 9 bases. The germline V gene has CDR1 MDHEN and CDR2 SYDVKM. This CDR3 spans 16 amino acids. After removal of 5 bases from V and 1 base from J, the junction contained 5 bases not matched to a gene. Complete variable domain (other parts from reference TRBV28 and TRBJ2-2): DVKVTQSSRYLVKRTGEKVFLECVQDMDHENMFWYRQDPGLGLRLIYFSYDVKMKEKGDIPEGYSVSREKKERFSLILESASTNQTSMYLCASSRPGQGNTGELFFGEGSRLTVL.

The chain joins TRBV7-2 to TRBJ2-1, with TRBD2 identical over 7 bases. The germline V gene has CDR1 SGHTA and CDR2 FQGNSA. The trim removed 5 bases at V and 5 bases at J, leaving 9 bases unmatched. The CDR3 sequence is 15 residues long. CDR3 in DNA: TGTGCCAGCAGCCTCGGCACTAGCGCTAACAATGAGCAGTTCTTC. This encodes CASSLGTSANNEQFF.

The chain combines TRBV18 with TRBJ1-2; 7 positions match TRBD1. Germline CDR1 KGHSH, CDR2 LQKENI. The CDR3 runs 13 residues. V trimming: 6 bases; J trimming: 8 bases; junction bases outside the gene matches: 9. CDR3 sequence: CASSPGQARGYTF. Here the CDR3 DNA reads TGTGCCAGCTCGCCAGGACAGGCGAGGGGCTACACCTTC.

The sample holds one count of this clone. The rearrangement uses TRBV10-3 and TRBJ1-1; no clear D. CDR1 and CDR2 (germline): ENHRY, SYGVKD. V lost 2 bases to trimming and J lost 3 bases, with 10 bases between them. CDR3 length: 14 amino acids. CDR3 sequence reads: CAISEVWRHTEAFF. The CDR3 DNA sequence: TGTGCCATCAGTGAGGTTTGGAGACACACTGAAGCTTTCTTT.

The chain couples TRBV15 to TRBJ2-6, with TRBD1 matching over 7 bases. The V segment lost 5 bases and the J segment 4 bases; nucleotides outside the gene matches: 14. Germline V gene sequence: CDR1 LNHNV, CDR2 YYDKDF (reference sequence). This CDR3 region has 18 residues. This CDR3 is CATSGLQGIGSGANVLTF. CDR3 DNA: TGTGCCACCAGCGGGTTACAGGGGATCGGTTCCGGGGCCAACGTCCTGACTTTC.

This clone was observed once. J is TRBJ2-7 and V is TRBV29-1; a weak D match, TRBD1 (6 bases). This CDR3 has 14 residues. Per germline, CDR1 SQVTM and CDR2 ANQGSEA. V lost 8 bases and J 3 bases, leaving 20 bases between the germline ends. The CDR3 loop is CSTRGGAGDYEQYF. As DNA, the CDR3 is TGCAGCACAAGAGGTGGGGCAGGGGACTACGAGCAGTACTTC.

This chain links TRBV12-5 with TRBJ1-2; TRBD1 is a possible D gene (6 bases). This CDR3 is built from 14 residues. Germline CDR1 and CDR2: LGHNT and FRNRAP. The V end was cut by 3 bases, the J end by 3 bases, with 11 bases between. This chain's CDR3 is CASGFRDRYYGYTF. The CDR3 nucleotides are TGTGCTAGTGGTTTCCGCGACAGGTACTATGGCTACACCTTC.

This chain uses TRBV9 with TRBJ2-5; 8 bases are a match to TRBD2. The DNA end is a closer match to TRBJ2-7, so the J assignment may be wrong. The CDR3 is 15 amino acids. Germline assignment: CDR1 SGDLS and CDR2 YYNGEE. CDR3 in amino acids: CASSVDSGSSYEQYF. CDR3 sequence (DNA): TGTGCCAGCAGCGTAGACAGCGGGAGCTCCTACGAGCAGTACTTC.

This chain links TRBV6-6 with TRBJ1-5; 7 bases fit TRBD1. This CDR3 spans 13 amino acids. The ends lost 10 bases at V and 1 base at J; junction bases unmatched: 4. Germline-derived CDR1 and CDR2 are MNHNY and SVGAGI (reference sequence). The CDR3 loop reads CANRQGSNQPQHF. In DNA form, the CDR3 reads TGTGCCAACCGACAGGGAAGCAATCAGCCCCAGCATTTT.

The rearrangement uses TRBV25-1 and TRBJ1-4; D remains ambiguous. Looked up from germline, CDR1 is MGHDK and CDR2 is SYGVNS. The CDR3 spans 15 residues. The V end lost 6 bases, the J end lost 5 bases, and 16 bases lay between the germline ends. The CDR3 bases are TGTGCCAGCAGCCTGGGGTTTACGGGGAATGAAAAACTGTTTTTT. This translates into CASSLGFTGNEKLFF.

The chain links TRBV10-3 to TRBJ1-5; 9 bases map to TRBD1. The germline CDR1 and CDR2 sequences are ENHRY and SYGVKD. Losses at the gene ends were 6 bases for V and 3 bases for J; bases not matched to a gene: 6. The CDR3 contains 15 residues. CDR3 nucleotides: TGTGCCATCAGGGCTGGACAGGGGAACAATCAGCCCCAGCATTTT. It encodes CAIRAGQGNNQPQHF.

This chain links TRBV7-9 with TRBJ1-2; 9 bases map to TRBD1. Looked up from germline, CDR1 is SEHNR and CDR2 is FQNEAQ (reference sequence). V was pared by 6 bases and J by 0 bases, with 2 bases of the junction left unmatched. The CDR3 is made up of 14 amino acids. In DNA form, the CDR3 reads TGTGCCAGCAGAGGGACAGGGACTAACTATGGCTACACCTTC. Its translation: CASRGTGTNYGYTF.

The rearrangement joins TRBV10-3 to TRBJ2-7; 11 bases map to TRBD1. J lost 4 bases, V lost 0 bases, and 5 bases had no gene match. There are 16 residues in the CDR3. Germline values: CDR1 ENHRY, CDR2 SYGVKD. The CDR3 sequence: CAISESTGQGAYEQYF. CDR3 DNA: TGTGCCATCAGTGAGTCGACTGGACAGGGGGCTTACGAGCAGTACTTC.

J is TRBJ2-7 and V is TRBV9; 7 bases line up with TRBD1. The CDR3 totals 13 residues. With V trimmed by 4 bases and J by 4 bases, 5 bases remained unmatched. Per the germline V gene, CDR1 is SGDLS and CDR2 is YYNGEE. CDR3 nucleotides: TGTGCCAGCAGCCCTACGACAGGGTACGAGCAGTACTTC. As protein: CASSPTTGYEQYF.

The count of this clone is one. The CDR3: CASKFPGMDPQHF. The CDR3 nucleotides are TGTGCCAGTAAGTTTCCGGGGATGGATCCCCAGCATTTT. The chain combines TRBV19 with TRBJ1-5; no firm D call. Trimming removed 7 bases at V and 10 bases at J, with 17 bases between. The CDR3 sequence is 13 residues long. Per the germline V gene, CDR1 is LNHDA and CDR2 is SQIVND (reference sequence). Full variable domain (remainder filled in from reference TRBV19 and TRBJ1-5): DGGITQSPKYLFRKEGQNVTLSCEQNLNHDAMYWYRQDPGQGLRLIYYSQIVNDFQKGDIAEGYSVSREKKESFPLTVTSAQKNPTAFYLCASKFPGMDPQHFGDGTRLSIL.